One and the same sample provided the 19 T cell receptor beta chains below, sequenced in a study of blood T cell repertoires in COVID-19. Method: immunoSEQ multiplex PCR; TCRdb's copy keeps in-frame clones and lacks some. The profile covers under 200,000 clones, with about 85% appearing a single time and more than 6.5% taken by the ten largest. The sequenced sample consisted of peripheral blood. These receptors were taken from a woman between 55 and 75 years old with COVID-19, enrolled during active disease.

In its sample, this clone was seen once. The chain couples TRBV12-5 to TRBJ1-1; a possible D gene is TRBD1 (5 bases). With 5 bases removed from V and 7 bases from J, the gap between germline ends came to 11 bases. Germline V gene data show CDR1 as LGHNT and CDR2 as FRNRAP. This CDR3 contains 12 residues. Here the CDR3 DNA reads TGTGCTAGTGGTGGCAGGGTGAGTGAAGCTTTCTTT. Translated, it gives CASGGRVSEAFF. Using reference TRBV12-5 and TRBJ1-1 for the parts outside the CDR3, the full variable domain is DARVTQTPRHKVTEMGQEVTMRCQPILGHNTVFWYRQTMMQGLELLAYFRNRAPLDDSGMPKDRFSAEMPDATLATLKIQPSEPRDSAVYFCASGGRVSEAFFGQGTRLTVV.

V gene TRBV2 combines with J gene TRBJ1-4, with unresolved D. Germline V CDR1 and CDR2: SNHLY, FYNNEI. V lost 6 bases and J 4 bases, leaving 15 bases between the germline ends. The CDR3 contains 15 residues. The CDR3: CASSERAGNNEKLFF. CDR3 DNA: TGTGCCAGCAGCGAGAGGGCAGGAAATAATGAAAAACTGTTTTTT.

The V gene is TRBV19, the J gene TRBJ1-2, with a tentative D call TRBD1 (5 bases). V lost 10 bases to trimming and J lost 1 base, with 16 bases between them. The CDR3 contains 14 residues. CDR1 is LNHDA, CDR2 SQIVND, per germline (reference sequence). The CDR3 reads CATKGTSINYGYTF. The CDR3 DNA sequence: TGTGCCACCAAAGGGACTTCTATTAACTATGGCTACACCTTC.

Here the CDR3 DNA reads TGTGCCAGCAGTGAGCGACAGCCGATCTATGGCTACACCTTC. This gives the protein CASSERQPIYGYTF. The chain employs TRBV6-1 and TRBJ1-2; perhaps TRBD1 as D (5 bases). Trimming took 3 bases from V and 4 from J, leaving 12 bases between them. The CDR3 is made up of 14 amino acids. Germline loops: CDR1 MNHNS, CDR2 SASEGT.

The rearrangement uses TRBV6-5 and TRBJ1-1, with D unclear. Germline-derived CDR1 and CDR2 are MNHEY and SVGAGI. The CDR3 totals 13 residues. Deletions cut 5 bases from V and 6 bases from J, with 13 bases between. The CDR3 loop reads CASSTRRGSEAFF. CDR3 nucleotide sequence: TGTGCCAGCAGTACCCGGCGAGGTTCTGAAGCTTTCTTT.

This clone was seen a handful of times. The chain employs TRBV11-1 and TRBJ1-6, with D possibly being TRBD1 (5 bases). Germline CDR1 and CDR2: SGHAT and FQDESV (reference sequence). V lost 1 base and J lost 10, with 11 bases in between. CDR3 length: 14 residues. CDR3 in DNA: TGTGCCAGCAGCTTAGATGGAGGGGACTCACCCCTCCACTTT. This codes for CASSLDGGDSPLHF.

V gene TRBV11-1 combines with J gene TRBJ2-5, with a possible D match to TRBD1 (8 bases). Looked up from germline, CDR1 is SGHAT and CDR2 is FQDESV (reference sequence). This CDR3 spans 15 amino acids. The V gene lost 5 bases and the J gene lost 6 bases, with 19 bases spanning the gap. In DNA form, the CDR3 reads TGTGCCAGCAGCCCCACTACAGGGGGAGGGCAGACCCAGTACTTC. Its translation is CASSPTTGGGQTQYF.

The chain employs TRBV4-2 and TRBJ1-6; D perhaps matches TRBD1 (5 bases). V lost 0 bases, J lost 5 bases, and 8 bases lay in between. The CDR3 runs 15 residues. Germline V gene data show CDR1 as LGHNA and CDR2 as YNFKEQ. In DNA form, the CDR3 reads TGTGCCAGCAGCCAAGAGACAGCTAATAATTCACCCCTCCACTTT. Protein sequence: CASSQETANNSPLHF.

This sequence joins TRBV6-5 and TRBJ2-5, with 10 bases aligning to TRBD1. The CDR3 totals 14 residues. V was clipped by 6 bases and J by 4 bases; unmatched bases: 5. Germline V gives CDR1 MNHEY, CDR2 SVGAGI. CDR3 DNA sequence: TGTGCCAGCAGCCTCGACAGGGGGCTAGAGACCCAGTACTTC. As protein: CASSLDRGLETQYF.

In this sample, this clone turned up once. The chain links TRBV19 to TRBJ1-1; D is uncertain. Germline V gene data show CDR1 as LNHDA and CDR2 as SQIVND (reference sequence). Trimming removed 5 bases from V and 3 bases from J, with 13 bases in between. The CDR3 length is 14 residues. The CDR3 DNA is TGTGCCAGTAGTGGGAGTGACAAGGACACTGAAGCTTTCTTT. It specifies CASSGSDKDTEAFF.

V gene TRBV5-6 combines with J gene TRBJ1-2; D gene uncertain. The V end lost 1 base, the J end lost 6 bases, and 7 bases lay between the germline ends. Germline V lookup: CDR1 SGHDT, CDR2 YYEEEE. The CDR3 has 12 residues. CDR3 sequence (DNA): TGTGCCAGCAGCTTGCTGGAGGATGGCTACACCTTC. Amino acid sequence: CASSLLEDGYTF. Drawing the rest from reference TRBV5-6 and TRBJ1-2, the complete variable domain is DAGVTQSPTHLIKTRGQQVTLRCSPKSGHDTVSWYQQALGQGPQFIFQYYEEEERQRGNFPDRFSGHQFPNYSSELNVNALLLGDSALYLCASSLLEDGYTFGSGTRLTVV.

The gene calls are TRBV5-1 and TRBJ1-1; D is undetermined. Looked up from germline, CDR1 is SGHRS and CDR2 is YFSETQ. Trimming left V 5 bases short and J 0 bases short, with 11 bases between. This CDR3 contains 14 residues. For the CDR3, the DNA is TGCGCCAGCAGACCCGGAGGGATGAACACTGAAGCTTTCTTT. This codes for CASRPGGMNTEAFF.

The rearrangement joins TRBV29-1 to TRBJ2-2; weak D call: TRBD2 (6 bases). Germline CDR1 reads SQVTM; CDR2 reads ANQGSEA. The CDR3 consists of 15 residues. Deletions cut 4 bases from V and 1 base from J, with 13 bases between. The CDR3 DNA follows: TGCAGCGTTGGGGGTACGACTAGGAACACCGGGGAGCTGTTTTTT. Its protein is CSVGGTTRNTGELFF.

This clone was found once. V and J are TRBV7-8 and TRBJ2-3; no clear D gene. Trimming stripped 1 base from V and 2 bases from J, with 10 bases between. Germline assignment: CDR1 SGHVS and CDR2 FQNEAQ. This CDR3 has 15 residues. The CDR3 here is CASSLEPQLTDTQYF. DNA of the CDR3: TGTGCCAGCAGCTTAGAACCCCAACTCACAGATACGCAGTATTTT.

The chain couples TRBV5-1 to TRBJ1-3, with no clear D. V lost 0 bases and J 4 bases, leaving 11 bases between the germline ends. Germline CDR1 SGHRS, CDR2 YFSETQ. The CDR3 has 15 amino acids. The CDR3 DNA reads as TGCGCCAGCAGCTTGGGCGACTTACCAGGAAACACCATATATTTT. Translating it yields CASSLGDLPGNTIYF.

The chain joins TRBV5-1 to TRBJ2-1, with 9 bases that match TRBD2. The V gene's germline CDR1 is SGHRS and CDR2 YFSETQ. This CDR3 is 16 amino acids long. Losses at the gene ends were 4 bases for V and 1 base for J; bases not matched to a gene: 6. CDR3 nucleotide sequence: TGCGCCAGCAGCCTGGCTGGACTAGCGTCCTACAATGAGCAGTTCTTC. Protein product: CASSLAGLASYNEQFF.

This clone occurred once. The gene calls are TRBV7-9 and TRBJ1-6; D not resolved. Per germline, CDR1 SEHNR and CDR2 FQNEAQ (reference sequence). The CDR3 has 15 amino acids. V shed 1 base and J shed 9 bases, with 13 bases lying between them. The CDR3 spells CASSLDPSFGSPLHF. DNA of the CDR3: TGTGCCAGCAGCTTAGATCCAAGCTTTGGTTCACCCCTCCACTTT.

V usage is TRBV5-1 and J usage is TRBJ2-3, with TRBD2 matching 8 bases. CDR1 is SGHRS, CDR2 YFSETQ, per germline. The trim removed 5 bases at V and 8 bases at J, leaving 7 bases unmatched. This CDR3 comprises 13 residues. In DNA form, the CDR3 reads TGCGCCAGCAGGGCGGGGGCGGGAGGTACGCAGTATTTT. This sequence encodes CASRAGAGGTQYF.

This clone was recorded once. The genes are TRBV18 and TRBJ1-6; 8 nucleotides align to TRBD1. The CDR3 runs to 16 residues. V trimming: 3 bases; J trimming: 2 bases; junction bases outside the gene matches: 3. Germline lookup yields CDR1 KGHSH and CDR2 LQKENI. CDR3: CASSPQGATYNSPLHF. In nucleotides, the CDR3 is TGTGCCAGCTCACCGCAGGGGGCCACCTATAATTCACCCCTCCACTTT.